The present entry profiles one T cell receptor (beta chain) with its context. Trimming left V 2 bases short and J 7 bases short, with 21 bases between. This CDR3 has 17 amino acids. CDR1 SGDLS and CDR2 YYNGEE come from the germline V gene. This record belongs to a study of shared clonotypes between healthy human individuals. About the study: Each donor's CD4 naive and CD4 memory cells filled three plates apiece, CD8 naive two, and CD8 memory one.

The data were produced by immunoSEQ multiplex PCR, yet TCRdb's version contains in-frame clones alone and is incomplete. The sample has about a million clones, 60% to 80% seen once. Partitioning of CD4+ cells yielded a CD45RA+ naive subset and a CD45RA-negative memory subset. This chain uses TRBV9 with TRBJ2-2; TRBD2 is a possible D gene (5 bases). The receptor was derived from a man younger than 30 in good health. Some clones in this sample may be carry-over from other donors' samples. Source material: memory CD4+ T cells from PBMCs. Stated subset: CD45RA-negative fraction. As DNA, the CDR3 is TGTGCCAGCAGCGTGAGAGTTTCCCACACCGGGGACGGGGAGCTGTTTTTT. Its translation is CASSVRVSHTGDGELFF.